The clone carrying this TCR beta chain occurred many times. The antigen is undetermined. One entry per CDR3 protein results from TCRdb running MiXCR on the reads. The table includes about 600,000 distinct CDR3 sequences, approximately 25% detected once. This specimen belongs to a study of T cell repertoires in cytomegalovirus infection. Study information: Matching HLA type and CMV infection were both indicated by public TCR beta signatures. Study-wide results and caveats: Totalled public TCR beta family frequency picked out people who carried CMV plus the relevant HLA. What dominated the ex vivo response were HLA-C-restricted CMV-specific TCR beta clonotypes.

The CDR3 extends over 13 amino acids. Germline CDR1 reads SGHTA; CDR2 reads FQGNSA. V dropped 2 bases and J dropped 6 bases, with 11 bases sitting between them. The source material was CD8+ T cells from PBMCs. The source of this sequence is a human donor in good health (CMV status not recorded). Some clones in this sample may be carry-over from other donors' samples. The chain links TRBV7-2 to TRBJ2-7; no definite D call. The CDR3 coding sequence is TGTGCCAGCAGCTTAAACCCAGTCCGCGAGCAGTACGTC. The encoded protein is CASSLNPVREQYV.